These T cell receptor beta chains were read from a single sample in a study of blood T cell repertoires in COVID-19. Only in-frame clones appear in the TCRdb table, and some are missing; sequencing was by immunoSEQ multiplex PCR. The table includes approximately 130,000 clones, 80% to 90% detected once. Sequencing was carried out using peripheral blood. These receptors were taken from a man in his 70s with active or convalescent COVID-19. CDR3s include the opening cysteine and the closing phenylalanine or tryptophan. The D gene is left open where the match is weak. Clone size is shown for a subset of rows, as once, few, many or a class of expanded clone.

clone_size: NA; d_call: TRBD2; v_call: TRBV7-7; j_call: TRBJ2-3; cdr3_aa: CASSRLAGLTDTQYF; cdr3_nt: TGTGCTAGCAGCCGACTAGCGGGCCTCACAGATACGCAGTATTTT
clone_size: NA; d_call: NA; v_call: TRBV6-5; j_call: TRBJ1-5; cdr3_aa: CASSDSFNQPQHF; cdr3_nt: TGTGCCAGCAGCGACAGTTTCAATCAGCCCCAGCATTTT
clone_size: NA; d_call: NA; v_call: TRBV6-5; j_call: TRBJ1-6; cdr3_aa: CASSSRGVSPLHF; cdr3_nt: TGTGCCAGCAGTTCTCGCGGGGTTTCACCCCTCCACTTT
clone_size: NA; d_call: NA; v_call: TRBV4-1; j_call: TRBJ1-1; cdr3_aa: CASSQSQGAREAFF; cdr3_nt: TGCGCCAGCAGCCAATCTCAAGGGGCTCGAGAAGCTTTCTTT
clone_size: NA; d_call: NA; v_call: TRBV28; j_call: TRBJ1-1; cdr3_aa: CASISPLNTEAFF; cdr3_nt: TGTGCCAGCATCTCCCCTCTGAACACTGAAGCTTTCTTT
clone_size: NA; d_call: TRBD2; v_call: TRBV5-1; j_call: TRBJ2-1; cdr3_aa: CASSLGGRANNEQFF; cdr3_nt: TGCGCCAGCAGCTTGGGTGGGAGGGCCAACAATGAGCAGTTCTTC
clone_size: once; d_call: NA; v_call: TRBV15; j_call: TRBJ2-3; cdr3_aa: CATSRGGGRTDTQYF; cdr3_nt: TGTGCCACCAGCAGAGGTGGCGGCCGCACAGATACGCAGTATTTT
clone_size: NA; d_call: TRBD1; v_call: TRBV27; j_call: TRBJ1-2; cdr3_aa: CASTQRQGGYGYTF; cdr3_nt: TGTGCCAGCACCCAAAGGCAGGGGGGCTATGGCTACACCTTC
clone_size: NA; d_call: NA; v_call: TRBV27; j_call: TRBJ2-5; cdr3_aa: CASSPYWGETQYF; cdr3_nt: TGTGCCAGCAGTCCCTACTGGGGCGAGACCCAGTACTTC
clone_size: NA; d_call: NA; v_call: TRBV6-2/TRBV6-3; j_call: TRBJ2-3; cdr3_aa: CASSYGAGTPADTQYF; cdr3_nt: TGTGCCAGCAGTTACGGCGCCGGGACTCCCGCAGATACGCAGTATTTT
clone_size: NA; d_call: TRBD1; v_call: TRBV19; j_call: TRBJ2-5; cdr3_aa: CASSARGREKTQYF; cdr3_nt: TGTGCCAGTAGTGCCAGGGGGCGCGAGAAGACCCAGTACTTC
clone_size: NA; d_call: TRBD1; v_call: TRBV6-2/TRBV6-3; j_call: TRBJ2-2; cdr3_aa: CASSYRPSGGAGELFF; cdr3_nt: TGTGCCAGCAGTTACCGCCCATCAGGGGGTGCCGGGGAGCTGTTTTTT
clone_size: NA; d_call: NA; v_call: TRBV20-1; j_call: TRBJ1-1; cdr3_aa: CSASKSGVGFSEAFF; cdr3_nt: TGCAGTGCTAGTAAATCGGGGGTCGGGTTTTCTGAAGCTTTCTTT
clone_size: NA; d_call: NA; v_call: TRBV10-2; j_call: TRBJ2-3; cdr3_aa: CASSLRGTSTDTQYF; cdr3_nt: TGCGCCAGCAGTTTACGCGGGACTAGCACAGATACGCAGTATTTT
clone_size: few; d_call: TRBD2; v_call: TRBV28; j_call: TRBJ2-1; cdr3_aa: CASSPWGGSPGNEQFF; cdr3_nt: TGTGCCAGCTCTCCCTGGGGCGGGAGCCCCGGGAATGAGCAGTTCTTC
clone_size: NA; d_call: TRBD1; v_call: TRBV27; j_call: TRBJ1-2; cdr3_aa: CASSPRGQHLYGYTF; cdr3_nt: TGTGCCAGCAGTCCCAGGGGACAGCACCTCTATGGCTACACCTTC
clone_size: NA; d_call: TRBD2; v_call: TRBV9; j_call: TRBJ2-3; cdr3_aa: CASSVDGLAGPQDTQYF; cdr3_nt: TGTGCCAGCAGCGTAGATGGACTAGCGGGACCTCAGGATACGCAGTATTTT
clone_size: NA; d_call: NA; v_call: TRBV6-5; j_call: TRBJ1-1; cdr3_aa: CASSYSLRFPSFF; cdr3_nt: TGTGCCAGCAGTTACTCTTTGAGATTTCCGTCTTTCTTT
clone_size: NA; d_call: NA; v_call: TRBV7-8; j_call: TRBJ2-1; cdr3_aa: CASSLIGVPAVRQFF; cdr3_nt: TGTGCCAGCAGCCTAATAGGGGTGCCGGCAGTAAGGCAGTTCTTC
clone_size: NA; d_call: NA; v_call: TRBV28; j_call: TRBJ1-1; cdr3_aa: CASSPVVFGTEAFF; cdr3_nt: TGTGCCAGCAGTCCGGTTGTTTTCGGCACTGAAGCTTTCTTT
clone_size: NA; d_call: NA; v_call: TRBV19; j_call: TRBJ2-2; cdr3_aa: CASRKGDGNTGELFF; cdr3_nt: TGTGCCAGCCGCAAGGGGGACGGAAACACCGGGGAGCTGTTTTTT
clone_size: NA; d_call: NA; v_call: TRBV29-1; j_call: TRBJ1-6; cdr3_aa: CSVLQGYRNSPLHF; cdr3_nt: TGCAGCGTCTTACAGGGTTATAGGAATTCACCCCTCCACTTT
clone_size: NA; d_call: TRBD1; v_call: TRBV30; j_call: TRBJ1-4; cdr3_aa: CAWAKQGAAEKLFF; cdr3_nt: TGTGCCTGGGCGAAACAGGGGGCTGCGGAAAAACTGTTTTTT
clone_size: NA; d_call: NA; v_call: TRBV11-1; j_call: TRBJ2-1; cdr3_aa: CASSLGRSSYNEQFF; cdr3_nt: TGTGCCAGCAGCTTAGGGCGGAGTTCCTACAATGAGCAGTTCTTC
clone_size: NA; d_call: TRBD2; v_call: TRBV4-2; j_call: TRBJ2-1; cdr3_aa: CASSQDSGSRYNEQFF; cdr3_nt: TGTGCCAGCAGCCAAGATAGCGGGAGCAGATACAATGAGCAGTTCTTC
clone_size: once; d_call: TRBD1; v_call: TRBV5-1; j_call: TRBJ1-5; cdr3_aa: CASSSGQVNQPQHF; cdr3_nt: TGCGCCAGCAGCTCGGGACAGGTCAATCAGCCCCAGCATTTT
clone_size: NA; d_call: NA; v_call: TRBV7-6; j_call: TRBJ1-2; cdr3_aa: CASSLADSPNYGYTF; cdr3_nt: TGTGCCAGCAGCTTAGCGGACAGTCCTAACTATGGCTACACCTTC
clone_size: once; d_call: NA; v_call: TRBV28; j_call: TRBJ2-7; cdr3_aa: CASTPRVHPYEQYF; cdr3_nt: TGTGCCAGCACCCCCAGGGTTCACCCCTACGAGCAGTACTTC
clone_size: NA; d_call: NA; v_call: TRBV19; j_call: TRBJ1-1; cdr3_aa: CASSAKPPGTEAFF; cdr3_nt: TGTGCCAGTAGTGCGAAACCTCCGGGCACTGAAGCTTTCTTT
clone_size: few; d_call: NA; v_call: TRBV6-5; j_call: TRBJ1-2; cdr3_aa: CASTSINPTDYGYTF; cdr3_nt: TGTGCCAGCACCTCCATCAACCCGACAGACTATGGCTACACCTTC
clone_size: once; d_call: NA; v_call: TRBV24-1; j_call: TRBJ1-3; cdr3_aa: CASQGTTGNTIYF; cdr3_nt: TGTGCCTCACAGGGAACTACTGGAAACACCATATATTTT
clone_size: NA; d_call: TRBD1; v_call: TRBV28; j_call: TRBJ2-7; cdr3_aa: CASSTHRRDKGAEQYF; cdr3_nt: TGTGCCAGCAGTACCCACCGCAGGGACAAGGGGGCCGAGCAGTACTTC
clone_size: NA; d_call: TRBD1; v_call: TRBV3-1/TRBV3-2; j_call: TRBJ1-1; cdr3_aa: CASSQIDRGGARGEAFF; cdr3_nt: TGTGCCAGCAGCCAGATAGACAGGGGGGGGGCCCGAGGAGAAGCTTTCTTT
clone_size: NA; d_call: TRBD1; v_call: TRBV28; j_call: TRBJ1-6; cdr3_aa: CASSLFQGVGNSPLHF; cdr3_nt: TGTGCCAGCAGTTTGTTCCAGGGGGTAGGTAATTCACCCCTCCACTTT
clone_size: NA; d_call: NA; v_call: TRBV19; j_call: TRBJ2-2; cdr3_aa: CASRDISLVTGELFF; cdr3_nt: TGTGCCAGCAGGGACATCTCCTTAGTCACCGGGGAGCTGTTTTTT
clone_size: NA; d_call: TRBD2; v_call: TRBV5-6; j_call: TRBJ2-7; cdr3_aa: CASSRGLAGGYEQYF; cdr3_nt: TGTGCCAGCAGCCGAGGACTAGCGGGAGGTTACGAGCAGTACTTC
clone_size: NA; d_call: TRBD1; v_call: TRBV5-1; j_call: TRBJ2-3; cdr3_aa: CASSSGQVADTQYF; cdr3_nt: TGCGCCAGCAGCTCAGGACAGGTCGCAGATACGCAGTATTTT
clone_size: NA; d_call: NA; v_call: TRBV19; j_call: TRBJ2-6; cdr3_aa: CASSIDGVPGANVLTF; cdr3_nt: TGTGCCAGTAGTATAGACGGGGTGCCCGGGGCCAACGTCCTGACTTTC
clone_size: NA; d_call: NA; v_call: TRBV30; j_call: TRBJ2-1; cdr3_aa: CAWTWGLRNEQFF; cdr3_nt: TGTGCCTGGACATGGGGCCTCAGAAATGAGCAGTTCTTC
clone_size: NA; d_call: NA; v_call: TRBV19; j_call: TRBJ1-2; cdr3_aa: CASRPNRDYGYTF; cdr3_nt: TGTGCCAGTAGGCCCAACAGAGACTATGGCTACACCTTC
clone_size: few; d_call: NA; v_call: TRBV19; j_call: TRBJ2-1; cdr3_aa: CASSILGGSYNEQFF; cdr3_nt: TGTGCCAGTAGTATCCTGGGGGGTTCCTACAATGAGCAGTTCTTC
clone_size: NA; d_call: NA; v_call: TRBV6-5; j_call: TRBJ1-4; cdr3_aa: CASGLRPEGEKLFF; cdr3_nt: TGTGCCAGCGGGCTGAGGCCAGAGGGTGAAAAACTGTTTTTT
clone_size: NA; d_call: NA; v_call: TRBV11-3; j_call: TRBJ2-5; cdr3_aa: CASSIDRKGYQETQYF; cdr3_nt: TGTGCCAGCAGCATCGACAGAAAAGGATACCAAGAGACCCAGTACTTC
clone_size: NA; d_call: TRBD1; v_call: TRBV28; j_call: TRBJ1-4; cdr3_aa: CASSSGQGEKLFF; cdr3_nt: TGTGCCAGCAGTTCTGGACAGGGAGAAAAACTGTTTTTT
clone_size: NA; d_call: NA; v_call: TRBV4-1; j_call: TRBJ1-4; cdr3_aa: CASSQYPTGTPINEKLFF; cdr3_nt: TGCGCCAGCAGCCAATACCCCACCGGGACACCTATCAATGAAAAACTGTTTTTT
clone_size: NA; d_call: TRBD2; v_call: TRBV7-8; j_call: TRBJ2-5; cdr3_aa: CASSGSGGSGREETQYF; cdr3_nt: TGTGCCAGCAGCGGCAGCGGGGGCAGCGGGAGGGAAGAGACCCAGTACTTC
clone_size: NA; d_call: NA; v_call: TRBV6-5; j_call: TRBJ1-1; cdr3_aa: CASSQTQGGAFF; cdr3_nt: TGTGCCAGCAGTCAAACACAGGGTGGGGCTTTCTTT
clone_size: NA; d_call: NA; v_call: TRBV27; j_call: TRBJ2-5; cdr3_aa: CASSQTGETQYF; cdr3_nt: TGTGCCAGCAGTCAGACTGGGGAGACCCAGTACTTC